Here is one T cell receptor (beta chain) with its context. The sample belongs to a study of response to subunit inactivated influenza vaccine. TCRdb recomputed calls from the RT-PCR reads with MiXCR, one row per CDR3 protein. The sample contains about 540,000 distinct CDR3 sequences, roughly a quarter of which appear only once. Germline-derived CDR1 and CDR2 are SGHTA and FQGNSA. This CDR3 is built from 14 residues. Trimming took 0 bases from V and 7 from J; bases not matched to a gene: 6. This sample also belongs to another study, concerning T cells expressing NK-cell markers. That study adds: Template switching by 5'RACE with UMIs generated the TCR beta cDNA. Sorted T-cell subsets CD3+CD56+NKG2C+, CD3+CD56+NKG2C- and CD3+CD56-NKG2C+ were TCR beta-sequenced. Within several experiments, an anti-gamma-delta TCR antibody kept the sorting limited to alpha-beta TCR T cells.

The chain carries TRBV7-2 and TRBJ2-7; 7 bases agree with TRBD2. This TCR came from a man aged 45 to 65 who received an inactivated influenza vaccine. The sample in question was CD4+ T cells sorted from PBMCs, obtained 11 to 12 days after vaccination. CDR3 sequence (DNA): TGTGCCAGCAGCTTAGCCTGGACTAGGAGGGAGCAGTACTTC. Translating it yields CASSLAWTRREQYF.